These T cell receptor beta chains were read from a single sample in a study of OX40 agonist ivuxolimab in advanced cancers. Assay used: immunoSEQ multiplex PCR; TCRdb lists only in-frame clones, some missing. The top ten hold more than 20% of the sample, which has approximately 33,000 clones, approximately 91% seen once. Sequences were derived from CD4+ or CD8+ T cells sorted from blood, sampled in a trial of the OX40 agonist ivuxolimab. These TCRs come from an adult with an advanced solid tumor such as melanoma, head and neck, liver or kidney cancer. Both conserved end residues are part of each CDR3. The order of the fields is V gene, CDR3 protein.

TRBV27	CASSLGASNQPQHF
TRBV5-1	CASSLEASGSTDTQYF
TRBV2	CASSEWVGRETQYF
TRBV27	CASSPTAIPTSGSYNEQFF
TRBV19	CASSISGPYEQYF
TRBV28	CASRSRANTEAFF
TRBV28	CASLQGGEQYF
TRBV2	CASSEGAVNSNQPQHF
TRBV15	CATSRDRGHRESGNQPQHF
TRBV11-2	CASSHPTGTNYGYTF
TRBV4-1	CASSQLAGGRNEQFF
TRBV6-1	CASTGIDSIYGYTF
TRBV7-9	CASSLSSGTYEQYF
TRBV5-1	CASLLAPFSEQFF
TRBV4-1	CASSPGTSGGYEQYF
TRBV2	CASSDGKGLNTEAFF
TRBV4-1	CASSLQTGPGELFF
TRBV28	CASSPGGNGYTF
TRBV28	CASSLSGAWETQYF
TRBV7-9	CASSFLGTEAFF
TRBV4-1	CASSQRQGAYEQYF
TRBV5-4	CASSPEKQGAVDTQYF
TRBV9	CASSVPTSGGDTDTQYF